One sample yielded the 5 T cell receptor beta chains listed below, sequenced in a study of T cells in Graves' hyperthyroidism and ophthalmopathy (dated by TCRdb to the late 2010s). The library was made by multiplex PCR. Sequencing instrument: Illumina HiSeq 2000. The TCR beta CDR3 regions were amplified from the RNA transcripts. The first round of RT-PCR for the TCR CDR3 was performed with the HTBI primer set and the Qiagen OneStep RT-PCR kit. The raw public data were reprocessed by TCRdb itself: fastp quality trimming at Q25, MiXCR clonotype calling, in-frame beta chains only. Entries are consolidated by CDR3 protein sequence, retaining the most common genes and DNA. For this sample the table gives fewer than 350,000 distinct CDR3 sequences, of which around a sixth were detected only once. The ten biggest clones cover around 54% of the sample. Sequenced sample: blood. Receptors originate from a woman aged 45-65 years with Graves' hyperthyroidism.

The chain joins TRBV10-3 to TRBJ1-4, with 10 bases identical to TRBD1. Germline CDR1 is ENHRY and CDR2 is SYGVKD. The CDR3 is 16 amino acids. Trimming took 6 bases from V and 1 from J; bases not matched to a gene: 5. The CDR3 DNA is TGTGCCATCAGAGGGGACAGGGGAGGAACTAATGAAAAACTGTTTTTT. It is translated as CAIRGDRGGTNEKLFF.

This chain connects TRBV7-3 to TRBJ2-2, with D hard to call. The length of the CDR3 is 13 residues. V was clipped by 5 bases and J by 7 bases, with 11 bases between them. Per germline, CDR1 SGHTA and CDR2 FQGTGA. The CDR3 is CASSPNGGGELFF. Written as DNA, the CDR3 is TGTGCCAGCAGCCCCAACGGTGGCGGGGAGCTGTTTTTT.

This clonotype occurred many times. The rearrangement joins TRBV2 to TRBJ2-7; D is unresolved. This CDR3 spans 12 amino acids. The V gene's germline CDR1 is SNHLY and CDR2 FYNNEI. V was shortened by 4 bases and J by 4 bases, with 8 bases between the two germline ends. The chain's CDR3 is CASSVSGYEQYV. CDR3 nucleotide sequence: TGTGCCAGCAGTGTATCAGGTTACGAGCAGTACGTC.

At least ten counts were recorded for this clonotype. The CDR3 region has the DNA TGTGCCAGCAGGATTGAGGGTTTCGGCAATCAGCCCCAGCATTTT. This codes for CASRIEGFGNQPQHF. V usage is TRBV27 and J usage is TRBJ1-5; D unclear. CDR1 is MNHEY and CDR2 is SMNVEV in the germline V gene (reference sequence). Deletions cut 6 bases from V and 2 bases from J, with 14 bases between. The CDR3 covers 15 residues.

Concerning this clonotype: At one boundary the junction diverges from the germline segment, which might be a read error. The chain combines TRBV28 with TRBJ2-1, with no clear D. The CDR3 consists of 11 residues. The germline gives CDR1 MDHEN, CDR2 SYDVKM. CDR3 in amino acids: CASSSRSQKVF. CDR3 sequence (DNA): TGTGCCAGCAGTTCCCGCTCGCAAAAAGTCTTC.